This T cell receptor beta chain derives from a study of CD8 T cells in Susac syndrome. There are 15 residues in the CDR3. The junction had 6 bases not matched to a gene; V was cut back by 1 base and J by 7 bases. CDR1 and CDR2 (germline): SGHTA, FQGNSA. The study sequenced TCR beta in blood CD8+ and CD4+ T cells. The RNA, roughly 0.45 to 1 ug, was put through reverse transcription using random hexamers. Using its own MiXCR run on the immunoSEQ multiplex PCR reads, TCRdb lists one record per CDR3 protein. The profile shows under 350,000 distinct CDR3 sequences, about 91% of them singletons. The sequenced sample consisted of CD4+ T cells from PBMCs. This chain uses TRBV7-2 with TRBJ2-2; 7 positions agree with TRBD1. This clonotype was sampled from a human donor with multiple sclerosis. CDR3 coding DNA: TGTGCCAGCAGCTTAGGTGCCAGGGGGAACGGGGAGCTGTTTTTT. Protein product: CASSLGARGNGELFF.